This record covers a single T cell receptor (beta chain). The data derive from a study of CD8 T cells in Susac syndrome. It was with random hexamers that roughly 0.45 to 1 ug RNA was reverse transcribed. TCRdb processed the immunoSEQ multiplex PCR reads anew with MiXCR; each CDR3 protein has one entry. The sample consists of just over 300,000 distinct CDR3 sequences, around 92% of them appearing once. This TCR came from a human donor with multiple sclerosis. The sequenced sample was CD4+ T cells from PBMCs.

CDR3 nucleotides: TGTGCCAGCAGCTTGGCTCCGGGACAGGGGCACGAGCAGTACTTC. Translated, it gives CASSLAPGQGHEQYF. The V call is TRBV5-6, the J call TRBJ2-7, with 10 bases matching TRBD1. The CDR3 loop spans 15 amino acids. The V gene end was trimmed by 0 bases and the J gene end by 5 bases; junction bases not matched to a gene: 5. Germline values: CDR1 SGHDT, CDR2 YYEEEE.